A selection of T cell receptor beta chains follows, all from one sample in a study of cytomegalovirus exposure and HLA in healthy donors. Here immunoSEQ multiplex PCR was the method, and the copy in TCRdb shows in-frame clones only, minus some. This table has about 84,000 clones, approximately 90% appearing once. What was sequenced was PBMCs. The receptor set was obtained from a man aged 25-45 years in good health and CMV-seronegative. Both conserved end residues are part of each CDR3. Each record gives: clone size, D gene, V gene, J gene, CDR3 DNA, CDR3 protein. A D gene is named only where the DNA matches it firmly. For some rows the clone size is stated as once, few or many, or as a class when expanded; others skip it.

once	NA	TRBV19	TRBJ1-5	TGTGCCAGTAAAAGTGCCAGTAATAGCAATCAGCCCCAGCATTTT	CASKSASNSNQPQHF
once	NA	TRBV2	TRBJ2-2	TGTGCCAGCAGTTTCCGGGGTATGACCGGGGAGCTGTTTTTT	CASSFRGMTGELFF
NA	TRBD2	TRBV19	TRBJ2-1	TGTGCCAGTAGCGCTGGGACTAGCGGTCTCGATGAGCAGTTCTTC	CASSAGTSGLDEQFF
few	NA	TRBV6-5	TRBJ1-5	TGTGCCAGCAGTGCGATATCAAATCAGCCCCAGCATTTT	CASSAISNQPQHF
NA	NA	TRBV7-9	TRBJ1-1	TGTGCCAGCAGCCCCCTCCTGGGCGTGAACACTGAAGCTTTCTTT	CASSPLLGVNTEAFF
once	NA	TRBV11-2	TRBJ2-5	TGTGCCAGCAGCTTAGGGTGGCTAGAAGAGACCCAGTACTTC	CASSLGWLEETQYF
NA	NA	TRBV18	TRBJ1-4	TGTGCCAGCTCACCAGCGCGGTCTAATGAAAAACTGTTTTTT	CASSPARSNEKLFF
NA	NA	TRBV6-6	TRBJ1-3	TGTGCCAGCAGTTACCGGGTCAGGGACACCATATATTTT	CASSYRVRDTIYF
NA	TRBD1	TRBV7-9	TRBJ1-2	TGTGCCAGCAGCATGGGACAGGGACACTATGGCTACACCTTC	CASSMGQGHYGYTF
NA	TRBD1	TRBV5-1	TRBJ2-6	TGCGCCAGCAGCTCCCCAGGGGGTATCCCTCAACGATCACTCTCTGGGGCCAACGTCCTGACTTTC	CASSSPGGIPQRSLSGANVLTF
once	NA	TRBV27	TRBJ1-5	TGTGCCAGCAGTTACAGGACCGACAATCAGCCCCAGCATTTT	CASSYRTDNQPQHF
NA	NA	TRBV6-4	TRBJ2-2	TGTGCCAGCAGTGACTCCGGGGAACTAAACACCGGGGAGCTGTTTTTT	CASSDSGELNTGELFF